This T cell receptor beta chain appears in the sequencing data of a study of blood T cell repertoires in COVID-19. For the study at large: Some COVID-19 samples were acute and others convalescent; all came from the United States, Italy and Spain. Sample material is recorded as cDNA or gDNA derived from T cells, B-cell-depleted T cells, or PBMCs.

Authors' methods: From reference gene primer amplification, estimates of nucleated cell counts were derived. Generated by immunoSEQ multiplex PCR, the TCRdb table keeps only in-frame clones and is missing some. V, J and clone size derive from that table, while D and trimming were established from the DNA sequence. The sample carries over 200,000 clones, around 90% recorded once. The V segment lost 4 bases and the J segment 0 bases; nucleotides outside the gene matches: 8. Germline CDR1 is ENHRY and CDR2 is SYGVKD. CDR3 size: 18 residues. The sample taken for sequencing was peripheral blood. The TCR sequence derives from a woman in her thirties or forties who had recovered from COVID-19. J is TRBJ2-6 and V is TRBV10-3; 8 nucleotides match TRBD1. This CDR3 is CAISGPGQEFSGANVLTF. As DNA, the CDR3 is TGTGCCATCAGTGGTCCGGGACAGGAGTTCTCTGGGGCCAACGTCCTGACTTTC.